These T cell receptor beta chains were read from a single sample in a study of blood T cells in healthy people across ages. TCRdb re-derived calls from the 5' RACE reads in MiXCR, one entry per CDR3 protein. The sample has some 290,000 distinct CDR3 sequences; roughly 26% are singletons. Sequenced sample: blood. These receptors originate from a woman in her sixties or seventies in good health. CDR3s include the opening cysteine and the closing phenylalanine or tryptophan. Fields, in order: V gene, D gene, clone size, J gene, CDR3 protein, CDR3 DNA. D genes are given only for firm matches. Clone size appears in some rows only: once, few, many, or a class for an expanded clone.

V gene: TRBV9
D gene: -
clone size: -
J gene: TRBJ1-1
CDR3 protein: CASSVGGINTEAFF
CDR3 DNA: TGTGCCAGCAGCGTAGGAGGAATTAACACTGAAGCTTTCTTT

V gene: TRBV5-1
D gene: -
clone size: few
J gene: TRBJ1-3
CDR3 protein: CASSSDPRVSSGNTIYF
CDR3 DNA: TGCGCCAGCAGCTCCGATCCCAGGGTGAGCTCTGGAAACACCATATATTTT

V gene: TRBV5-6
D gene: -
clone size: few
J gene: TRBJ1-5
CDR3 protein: CASSLKQLNQPQHF
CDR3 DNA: TGTGCCAGCAGCTTGAAACAACTCAATCAGCCCCAGCATTTT

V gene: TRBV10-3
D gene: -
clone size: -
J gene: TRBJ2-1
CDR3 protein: CAISESNGPNPNEQFF
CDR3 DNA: TGTGCCATCAGTGAGTCAAACGGACCAAACCCCAATGAGCAGTTCTTC

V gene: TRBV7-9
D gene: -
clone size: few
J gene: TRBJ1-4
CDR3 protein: CASSLTGGEANEKLFF
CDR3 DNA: TGTGCCAGCAGCTTAACCGGGGGGGAGGCGAATGAAAAACTGTTTTTT

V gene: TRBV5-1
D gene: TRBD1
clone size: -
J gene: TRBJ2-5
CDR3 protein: CASSYSGTGGGEQYF
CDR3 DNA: TGCGCCAGCAGCTATTCGGGAACAGGGGGAGGAGAGCAGTACTTC

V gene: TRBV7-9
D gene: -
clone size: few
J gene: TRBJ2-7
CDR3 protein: CASSLQERVVQYF
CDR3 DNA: TGTGCCAGCAGCTTACAAGAGCGGGTGGTGCAGTACTTC

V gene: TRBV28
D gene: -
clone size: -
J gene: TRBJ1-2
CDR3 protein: CASSLASGQGGYTF
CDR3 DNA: TGTGCCAGCAGTTTAGCATCGGGACAAGGAGGTTACACCTTC

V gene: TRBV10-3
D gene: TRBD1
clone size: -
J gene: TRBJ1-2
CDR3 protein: CAISEARGDGYTF
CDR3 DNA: TGTGCCATCAGTGAGGCCAGGGGGGATGGCTACACCTTC

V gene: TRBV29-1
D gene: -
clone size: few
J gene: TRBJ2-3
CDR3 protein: CSARDTGGTDTQYF
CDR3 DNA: TGCAGCGCACGGGACACCGGGGGCACAGATACGCAGTATTTT

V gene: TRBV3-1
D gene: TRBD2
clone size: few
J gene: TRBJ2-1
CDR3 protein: CASSKRTSGTNEQFF
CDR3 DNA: TGTGCCAGCAGCAAACGGACTAGCGGGACTAATGAGCAGTTCTTC

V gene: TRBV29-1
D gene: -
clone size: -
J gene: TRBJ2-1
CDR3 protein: CSVVELASYNEQFF
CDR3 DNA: TGCAGCGTTGTCGAGCTAGCCTCCTACAATGAGCAGTTCTTC

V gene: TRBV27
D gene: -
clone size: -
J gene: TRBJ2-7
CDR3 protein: CASSSGPGAYEQYF
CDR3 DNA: TGTGCCAGCAGTTCAGGTCCGGGGGCCTACGAGCAGTACTTC

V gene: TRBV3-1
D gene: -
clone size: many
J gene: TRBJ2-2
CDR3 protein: CASSLAYRRNTGELFF
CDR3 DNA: TGTGCCAGCAGTCTTGCCTACAGGAGGAACACCGGGGAGCTGTTTTTT

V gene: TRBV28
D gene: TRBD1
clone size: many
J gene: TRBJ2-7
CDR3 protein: CASHQPGQGSYEQYF
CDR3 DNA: TGTGCCAGCCACCAACCGGGACAGGGGTCATACGAGCAGTACTTC

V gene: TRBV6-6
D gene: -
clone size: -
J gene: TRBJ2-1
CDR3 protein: CATDSNNEQFF
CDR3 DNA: TGTGCCACCGACTCTAACAATGAGCAGTTCTTC

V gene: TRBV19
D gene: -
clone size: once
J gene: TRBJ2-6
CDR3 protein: CASNIRSFSGANVLTF
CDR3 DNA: TGTGCCAGTAATATACGGAGCTTTTCTGGGGCCAACGTCCTGACTTTC

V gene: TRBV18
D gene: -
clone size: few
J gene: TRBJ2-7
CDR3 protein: CASPPVKTGHEQYF
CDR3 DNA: TGTGCCAGCCCACCTGTCAAAACGGGGCACGAGCAGTACTTC

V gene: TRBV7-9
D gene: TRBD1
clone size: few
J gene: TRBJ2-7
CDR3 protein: CASCTGTGYCEQYF
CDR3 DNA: TGTGCCAGCTGCACCGGGACAGGGTACTGCGAGCAGTACTTC

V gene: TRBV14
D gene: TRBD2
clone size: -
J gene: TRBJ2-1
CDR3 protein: CASSDSGRALSEQFF
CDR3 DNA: TGTGCCAGCAGCGATAGCGGGAGGGCCTTGTCTGAGCAGTTCTTC

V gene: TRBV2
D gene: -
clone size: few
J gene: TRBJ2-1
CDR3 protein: CASALESSNEQFF
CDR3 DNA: TGTGCCAGCGCGCTAGAGTCCTCCAATGAGCAGTTCTTC

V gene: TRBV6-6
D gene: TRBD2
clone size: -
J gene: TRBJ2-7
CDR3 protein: CASSLAGGPGEQYF
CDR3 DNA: TGTGCCAGCAGTTTGGCGGGAGGGCCGGGCGAGCAATACTTC

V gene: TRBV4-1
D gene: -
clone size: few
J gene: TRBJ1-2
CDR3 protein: CASSQGDHRDNYGYTF
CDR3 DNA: TGCGCCAGCAGCCAGGGGGACCACAGGGACAACTATGGCTACACCTTC

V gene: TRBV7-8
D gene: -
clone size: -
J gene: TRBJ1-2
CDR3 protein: CASSLSTGGANYGYTF
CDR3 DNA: TGTGCCAGCAGCTTATCCACGGGGGGAGCGAACTATGGCTACACCTTC

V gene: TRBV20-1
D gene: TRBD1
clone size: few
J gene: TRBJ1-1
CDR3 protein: CSASRHRGENTEAFF
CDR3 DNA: TGCAGTGCTAGCCGACACAGGGGAGAGAACACTGAAGCTTTCTTT

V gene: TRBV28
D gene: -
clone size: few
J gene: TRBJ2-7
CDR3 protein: CASTTSGGEQYF
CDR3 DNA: TGTGCCAGCACTACCTCAGGGGGGGAGCAGTACTTC

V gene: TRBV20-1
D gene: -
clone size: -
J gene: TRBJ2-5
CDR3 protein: CSARDPWDWQETQYF
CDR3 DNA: TGCAGTGCTAGAGATCCATGGGACTGGCAAGAGACCCAGTACTTC

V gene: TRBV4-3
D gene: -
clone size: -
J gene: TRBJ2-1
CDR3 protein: CASSQEFRAGMGGTEQFF
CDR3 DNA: TGCGCCAGCAGCCAAGAGTTCCGGGCCGGGATGGGTGGGACTGAGCAGTTCTTC

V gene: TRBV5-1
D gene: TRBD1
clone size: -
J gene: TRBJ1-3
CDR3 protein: CASSGGGVGNTIYF
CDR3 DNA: TGCGCCAGCAGCGGAGGGGGCGTCGGAAACACCATATATTTT

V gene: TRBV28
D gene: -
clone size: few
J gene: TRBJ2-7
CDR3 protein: CASLPTDSSGQYF
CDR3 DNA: TGTGCCAGCCTACCGACAGACAGCAGCGGGCAGTACTTC

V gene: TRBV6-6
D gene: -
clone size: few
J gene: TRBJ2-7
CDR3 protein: CASSYSQGRTYEQYF
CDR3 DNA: TGTGCCAGCAGTTACTCTCAGGGCCGTACCTACGAGCAGTACTTC

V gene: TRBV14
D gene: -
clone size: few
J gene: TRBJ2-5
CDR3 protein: CASSQRLFLFF
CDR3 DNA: TGTGCCAGCAGCCAACGGTTGTTTCTGTTCTTC

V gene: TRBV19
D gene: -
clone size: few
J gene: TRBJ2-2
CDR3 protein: CASSIARLNTGELFF
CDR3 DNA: TGTGCCAGTAGTATAGCGCGGCTTAACACCGGGGAGCTGTTTTTT

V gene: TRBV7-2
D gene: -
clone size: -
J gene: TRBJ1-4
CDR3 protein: CASSRPEEKLFF
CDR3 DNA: TGTGCCAGCAGCCGCCCAGAGGAAAAACTGTTTTTT

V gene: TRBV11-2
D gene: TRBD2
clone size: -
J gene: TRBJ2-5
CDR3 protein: CASSLESGLAVTQETQYF
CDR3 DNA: TGTGCCAGCAGCTTAGAGTCGGGTCTAGCGGTAACCCAAGAGACCCAGTACTTC

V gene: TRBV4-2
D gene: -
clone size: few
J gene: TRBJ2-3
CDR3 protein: CASSQYVGQRADTQYF
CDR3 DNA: TGTGCCAGCAGCCAGTATGTGGGACAGCGGGCAGATACGCAGTATTTT

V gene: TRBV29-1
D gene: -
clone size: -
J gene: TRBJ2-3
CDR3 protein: CSARSDTQYF
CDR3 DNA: TGCAGCGCTCGGAGCGATACGCAGTATTTT

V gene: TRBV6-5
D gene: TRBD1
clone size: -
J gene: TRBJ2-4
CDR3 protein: CASRIGTGDIQYF
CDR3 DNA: TGTGCCAGCAGGATAGGGACAGGAGACATTCAGTACTTC

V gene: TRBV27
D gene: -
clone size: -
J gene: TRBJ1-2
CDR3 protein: CASSLDINYGYTF
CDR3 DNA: TGTGCCAGCAGTCTGGACATAAACTATGGCTACACCTTC

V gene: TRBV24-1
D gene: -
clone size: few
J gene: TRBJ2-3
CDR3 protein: CATKSGTSISTDTQYF
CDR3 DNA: TGTGCCACTAAGTCCGGGACATCCATTAGCACAGATACGCAGTATTTT

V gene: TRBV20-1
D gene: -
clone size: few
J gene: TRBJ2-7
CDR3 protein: CSAGQRPSYEQYF
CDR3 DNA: TGCAGTGCAGGACAGAGGCCCTCCTACGAGCAGTACTTC

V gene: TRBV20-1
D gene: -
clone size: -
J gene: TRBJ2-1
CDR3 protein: CSARVLAHNEQFF
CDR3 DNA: TGCAGTGCTAGAGTTTTAGCCCACAATGAGCAGTTCTTC

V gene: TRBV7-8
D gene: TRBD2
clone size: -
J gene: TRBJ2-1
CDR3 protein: CASGGRIAGGYNEQFF
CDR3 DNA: TGTGCCAGCGGGGGTCGGATAGCGGGAGGTTACAATGAGCAGTTCTTC

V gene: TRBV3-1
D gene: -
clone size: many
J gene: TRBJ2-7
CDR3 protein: CASSQERRQAEDEQYF
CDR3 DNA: TGTGCCAGCAGCCAAGAACGGCGACAGGCTGAGGACGAGCAGTACTTC

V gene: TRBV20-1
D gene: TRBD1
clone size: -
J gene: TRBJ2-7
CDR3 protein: CSALHQGASWNEQYF
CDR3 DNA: TGCAGTGCTTTGCACCAGGGGGCCTCTTGGAACGAGCAGTACTTC

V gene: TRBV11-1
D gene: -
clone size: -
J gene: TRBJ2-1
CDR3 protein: CASSFGQSSYNEQFF
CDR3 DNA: TGTGCCAGCAGCTTTGGTCAGAGCTCCTACAATGAGCAGTTCTTC

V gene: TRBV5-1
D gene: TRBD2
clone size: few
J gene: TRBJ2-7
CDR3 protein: CASSLVGSGDPLEQYF
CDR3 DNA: TGCGCCAGCAGCTTGGTAGGTAGCGGGGACCCCTTGGAGCAGTACTTC

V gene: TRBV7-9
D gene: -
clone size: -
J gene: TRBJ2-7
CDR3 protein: CASSARDPEQYF
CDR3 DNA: TGTGCCAGCAGCGCCAGAGATCCCGAGCAGTACTTC

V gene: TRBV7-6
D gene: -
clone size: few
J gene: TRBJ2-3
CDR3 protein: CASSLGAPGRTDTQYF
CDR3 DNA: TGTGCCAGCAGCTTGGGTGCCCCGGGACGCACAGATACGCAGTATTTT

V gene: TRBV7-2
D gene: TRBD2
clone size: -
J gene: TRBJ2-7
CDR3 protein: CASSLKGPPAAGDSYEQYF
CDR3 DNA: TGTGCCAGCAGCTTAAAGGGCCCCCCGGCGGCGGGAGACTCTTACGAGCAGTACTTC

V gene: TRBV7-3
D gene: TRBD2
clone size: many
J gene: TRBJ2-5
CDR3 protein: CASSPGTSGSTQYF
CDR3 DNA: TGTGCCAGCAGCCCCGGGACTAGCGGGAGTACCCAGTACTTC

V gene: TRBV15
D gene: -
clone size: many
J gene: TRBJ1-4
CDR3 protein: CATSRDGLMRSPGTNEKLFF
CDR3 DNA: TGTGCCACCAGCAGAGATGGGTTAATGCGGAGTCCCGGGACTAATGAAAAACTGTTTTTT

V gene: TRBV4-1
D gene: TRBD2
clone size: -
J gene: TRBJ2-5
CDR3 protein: CASSQGDYQETQYF
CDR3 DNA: TGCGCCAGCAGCCAAGGGGACTATCAAGAGACCCAGTACTTC

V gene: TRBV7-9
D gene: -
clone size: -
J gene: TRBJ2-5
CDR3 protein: CASSLTVQVPLQETQYF
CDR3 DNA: TGTGCCAGCAGCTTAACGGTACAGGTCCCGCTCCAAGAGACCCAGTACTTC

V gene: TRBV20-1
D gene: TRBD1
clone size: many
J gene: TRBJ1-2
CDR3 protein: CSASLAGQGHGYTF
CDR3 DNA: TGCAGTGCTAGCTTGGCGGGACAGGGACATGGCTACACCTTC

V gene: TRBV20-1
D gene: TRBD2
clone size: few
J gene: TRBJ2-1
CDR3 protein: CAGTSGTDSYNEQFF
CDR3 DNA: TGCGCCGGGACTAGCGGAACCGATTCCTACAATGAGCAGTTCTTC

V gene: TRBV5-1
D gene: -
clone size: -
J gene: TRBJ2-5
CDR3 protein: CASSLVSGEETQYF
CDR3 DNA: TGCGCCAGCAGCTTGGTTTCGGGGGAAGAGACCCAGTACTTC